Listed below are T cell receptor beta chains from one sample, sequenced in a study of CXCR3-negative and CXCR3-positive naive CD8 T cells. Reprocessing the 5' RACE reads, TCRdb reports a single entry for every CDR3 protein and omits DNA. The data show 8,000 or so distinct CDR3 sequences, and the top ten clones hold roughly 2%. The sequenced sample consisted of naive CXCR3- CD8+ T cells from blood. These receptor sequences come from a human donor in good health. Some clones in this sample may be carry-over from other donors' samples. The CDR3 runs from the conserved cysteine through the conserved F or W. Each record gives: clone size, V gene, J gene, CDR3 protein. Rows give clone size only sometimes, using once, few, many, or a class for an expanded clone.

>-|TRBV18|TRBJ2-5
CASSRTGIGETQYF
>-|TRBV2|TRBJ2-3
CASRIAGGNADTQYF
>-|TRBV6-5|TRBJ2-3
CASSYSDSTDMQYF
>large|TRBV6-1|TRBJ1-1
CASSEGLWTGGDTEAFF
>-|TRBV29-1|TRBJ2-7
CSSTGTGGSEQYF
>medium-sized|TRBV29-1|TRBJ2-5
CSVEMGGHQETQYF
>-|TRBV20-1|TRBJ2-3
CSARARGEHPQFF
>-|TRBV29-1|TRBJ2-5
CSVFEGGETQYF
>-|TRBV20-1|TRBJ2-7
CSARGGPYEPYF
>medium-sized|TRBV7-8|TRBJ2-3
CASSWGGSTDTQYF
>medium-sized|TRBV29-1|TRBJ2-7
CSVALRDRGYEQYF
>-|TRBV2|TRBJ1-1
CASSGRPLNTEAFF
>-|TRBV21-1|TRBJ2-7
CASSKEEISYSGRRGSEQYF
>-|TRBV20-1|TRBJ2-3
CSARDTGLAGTDTQYF
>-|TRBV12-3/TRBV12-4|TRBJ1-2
CASRPDRGANYGYTF
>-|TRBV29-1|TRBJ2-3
CSVEVVSGGPSDTQYF
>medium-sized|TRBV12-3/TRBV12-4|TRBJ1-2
CASSYGQTSYGYTF
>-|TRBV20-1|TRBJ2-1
CSARDPLGGTSDGSYNEQFF
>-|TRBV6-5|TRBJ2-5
CASSYLRGVETQYF
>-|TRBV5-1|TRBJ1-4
CASSLVRGEKLFF
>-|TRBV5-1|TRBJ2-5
CASSFGDISQETQYF
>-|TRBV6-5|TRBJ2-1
CASSYWGTSGSGYEQFF
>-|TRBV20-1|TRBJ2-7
CSARETSRYEQYF
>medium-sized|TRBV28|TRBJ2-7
CASSAGQVYEQYF
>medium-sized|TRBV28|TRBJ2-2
CASSFWADNTGELFF
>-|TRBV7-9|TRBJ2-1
CASSARTGWHEQFF
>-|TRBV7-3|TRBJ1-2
CASSPTGGAMEGYTF
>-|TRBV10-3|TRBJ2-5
CATAGDREETQYF
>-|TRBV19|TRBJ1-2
CASSFARNYGYTF
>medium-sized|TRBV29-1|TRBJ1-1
CSFYRQGSTEAFF
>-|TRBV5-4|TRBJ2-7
CASSWEGGVYEQYF
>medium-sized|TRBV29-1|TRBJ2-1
CSVDRDNSYNEQFF
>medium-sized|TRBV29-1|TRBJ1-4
CSAEEGSGDEKLFF
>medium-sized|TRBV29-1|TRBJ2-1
CSVKQRLSSYNEQFF
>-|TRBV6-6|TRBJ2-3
CASSYSGLAGVDTQYF
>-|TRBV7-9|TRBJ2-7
CASSRGDRNSYEQYF
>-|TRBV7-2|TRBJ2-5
CASSDGTSGIRVWETQYF
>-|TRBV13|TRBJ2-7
CASTQGHLYEEQYF
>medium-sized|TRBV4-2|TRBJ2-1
CASSQETSGSYNEQFF
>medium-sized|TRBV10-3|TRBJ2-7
CAISGGMESNYEQYF
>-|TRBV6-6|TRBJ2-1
CASSVGSGGQQFF
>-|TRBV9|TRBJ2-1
CASSVELAGFNEQFF
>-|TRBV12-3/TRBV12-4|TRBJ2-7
CASSLAGETYEQYF
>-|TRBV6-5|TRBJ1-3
CASSYSSGNTIYF
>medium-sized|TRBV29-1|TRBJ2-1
CSVEEYGGANEQFF
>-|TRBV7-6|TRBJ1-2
CASSIGADSYGYTF
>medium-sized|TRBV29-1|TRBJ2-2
CSVLGANTGELFF
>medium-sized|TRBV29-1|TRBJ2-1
CSVVKEGRNYNEQFF
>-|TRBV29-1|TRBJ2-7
CSVGDLGTGDYEQYF
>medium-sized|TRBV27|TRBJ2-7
CASSLAGLTYEQYF
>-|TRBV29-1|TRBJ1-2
CSVFDENYGYTF
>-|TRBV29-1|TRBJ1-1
CSVDADRGPNTEAFF